Detailed here is one T cell receptor (beta chain). Sequencing used immunoSEQ multiplex PCR; TCRdb keeps in-frame clones, though not all of them. Seen here are fewer than 95,000 clones, 84% observed once, and the top ten hold around 0.44%. This sample was taken from a study of OX40 agonist ivuxolimab in advanced cancers. The CDR3 loop spans 14 amino acids. Germline V gene lookup returns CDR1 MDHEN and CDR2 SYDVKM. Trimming cost V 1 base and J 5 bases; bases outside gene matches: 2. This receptor was identified in an adult with an advanced solid tumor such as melanoma, head and neck, liver or kidney cancer. The chain joins TRBV28 to TRBJ1-5, with TRBD1 matching 7 bases. The material sequenced was CD4+ or CD8+ T cells sorted from blood, taken in a trial of the OX40 agonist ivuxolimab. CDR3 nucleotide sequence: TGTGCCAGCAGTTTATTAGGGGGCGATCAGCCCCAGCATTTT. Translated, it gives CASSLLGGDQPQHF.